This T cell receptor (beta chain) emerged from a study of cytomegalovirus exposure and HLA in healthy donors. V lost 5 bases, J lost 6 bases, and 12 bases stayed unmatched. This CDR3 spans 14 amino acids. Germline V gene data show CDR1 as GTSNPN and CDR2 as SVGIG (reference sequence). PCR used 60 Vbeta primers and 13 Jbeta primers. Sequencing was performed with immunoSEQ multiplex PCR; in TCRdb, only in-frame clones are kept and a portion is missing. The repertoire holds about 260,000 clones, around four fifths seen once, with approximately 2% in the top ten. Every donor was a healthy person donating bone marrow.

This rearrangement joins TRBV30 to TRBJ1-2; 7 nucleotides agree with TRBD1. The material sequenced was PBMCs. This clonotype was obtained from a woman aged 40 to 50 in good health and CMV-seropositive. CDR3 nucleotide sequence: TGTGCCTGGGACTTAGGGGGCTTGAGGAATGGCTACACCTTC. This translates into CAWDLGGLRNGYTF. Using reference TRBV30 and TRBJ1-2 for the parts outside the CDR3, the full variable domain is SQTIHQWPATLVQPVGSPLSLECTVEGTSNPNLYWYRQAAGRGLQLLFYSVGIGQISSEVPQNLSASRPQDRQFILSSKKLLLSDSGFYLCAWDLGGLRNGYTFGSGTRLTVV.